Listed below are T cell receptor beta chains from one sample, sequenced in a study of cytomegalovirus exposure and HLA in healthy donors. Generated by immunoSEQ multiplex PCR, the TCRdb table keeps only in-frame clones and is missing some. The sample includes 110,000 to 150,000 clones, 80% to 85% of them seen just once. The sample comprised PBMCs. Receptors originate from a female donor in good health and CMV-seronegative. CDR3s include the opening cysteine and the closing phenylalanine or tryptophan. Each record gives: D gene, V gene, J gene, clone size, CDR3 protein, CDR3 DNA. A D gene is named only where the DNA matches it firmly. Rows may omit the clone size; those that give it use once, few, many or a size class.

D: TRBD1; V: TRBV2; J: TRBJ2-1; size: NA; CDR3: CASSEWTGGVGQFF; DNA: TGTGCCAGCAGTGAATGGACAGGGGGGGTCGGGCAGTTCTTC
D: NA; V: TRBV5-1; J: TRBJ2-1; size: NA; CDR3: CASSLIDNEQFF; DNA: TGCGCCAGCAGCTTGATAGACAATGAGCAGTTCTTC
D: TRBD1; V: TRBV28; J: TRBJ1-1; size: few; CDR3: CASSNPRTGANTEAFF; DNA: TGTGCCAGCAGCAACCCCCGGACAGGAGCCAACACTGAAGCTTTCTTT
D: NA; V: TRBV19; J: TRBJ1-5; size: NA; CDR3: CASSTGLYSNQPQHF; DNA: TGTGCCAGTAGTACAGGGTTGTATAGCAATCAGCCCCAGCATTTT
D: NA; V: TRBV19; J: TRBJ1-5; size: few; CDR3: CASTPYSNQPQHF; DNA: TGTGCCAGTACTCCGTATAGCAATCAGCCCCAGCATTTT
D: NA; V: TRBV7-9; J: TRBJ2-7; size: NA; CDR3: CASSLREEIGEQYF; DNA: TGTGCCAGCAGCTTACGCGAGGAAATAGGCGAGCAGTACTTC
D: TRBD2; V: TRBV9; J: TRBJ2-3; size: NA; CDR3: CASSVPGRASGSPDTQYF; DNA: TGTGCCAGCAGCGTCCCCGGCAGAGCTAGCGGGAGTCCGGATACGCAGTATTTT
D: TRBD1; V: TRBV2; J: TRBJ2-3; size: NA; CDR3: CASRQGAHLADTQYF; DNA: TGTGCCAGCAGGCAGGGGGCGCATCTCGCAGATACGCAGTATTTT
D: TRBD1; V: TRBV10-2; J: TRBJ2-1; size: few; CDR3: CAIRDSAYNEQFF; DNA: TGCGCCATAAGGGACAGCGCCTACAATGAGCAGTTCTTC
D: TRBD2; V: TRBV7-2; J: TRBJ2-3; size: NA; CDR3: CASYPWAGADTQYF; DNA: TGTGCCAGCTACCCATGGGCGGGAGCAGATACGCAGTATTTT
D: TRBD1; V: TRBV4-1; J: TRBJ2-1; size: few; CDR3: CASSQDVGQYNEQFF; DNA: TGCGCCAGCAGCCAAGATGTGGGACAGTACAATGAGCAGTTCTTC
D: TRBD1; V: TRBV5-4; J: TRBJ1-1; size: NA; CDR3: CASSRDRNTEAFF; DNA: TGTGCCAGCAGCCGGGACAGGAACACTGAAGCTTTCTTT
D: NA; V: TRBV19; J: TRBJ1-5; size: NA; CDR3: CASSSGPQPQHF; DNA: TGTGCCAGTAGTTCAGGGCCTCAGCCCCAGCATTTT
D: TRBD2; V: TRBV19; J: TRBJ2-3; size: NA; CDR3: CASSLGLADTQYF; DNA: TGTGCCAGTAGTTTGGGACTAGCGGATACGCAGTATTTT
D: NA; V: TRBV19; J: TRBJ1-2; size: NA; CDR3: CASRAGGNYGYTF; DNA: TGTGCCAGTAGAGCAGGAGGAAACTATGGCTACACCTTC
D: TRBD2; V: TRBV29-1; J: TRBJ2-7; size: few; CDR3: CSVVRLAGEEQYF; DNA: TGCAGCGTTGTTCGGCTAGCGGGAGAAGAGCAGTACTTC
D: NA; V: TRBV5-1; J: TRBJ2-1; size: NA; CDR3: CASSLERGGDRQFF; DNA: TGCGCCAGCAGCTTGGAGCGAGGAGGGGATAGGCAGTTCTTC
D: TRBD1; V: TRBV28; J: TRBJ1-5; size: NA; CDR3: CASRPQGASNQPQHF; DNA: TGTGCCAGCAGGCCTCAGGGGGCGAGCAATCAGCCCCAGCATTTT
D: NA; V: TRBV27; J: TRBJ1-1; size: NA; CDR3: CATWGGENTEAFF; DNA: TGTGCCACATGGGGCGGTGAGAACACTGAAGCTTTCTTT
D: TRBD2; V: TRBV7-9; J: TRBJ2-7; size: NA; CDR3: CASSWETSGSDEQYF; DNA: TGTGCCAGCAGCTGGGAGACTAGCGGGAGCGACGAGCAGTACTTC
D: TRBD2; V: TRBV5-4; J: TRBJ2-7; size: NA; CDR3: CASSFSGSSYEQYF; DNA: TGTGCCAGCAGCTTTAGCGGGAGTTCCTACGAGCAGTACTTC
D: TRBD1; V: TRBV4-1; J: TRBJ2-7; size: NA; CDR3: CASSPSGDRGSYEQYF; DNA: TGCGCCAGCAGCCCCTCTGGGGACAGGGGCTCCTACGAGCAGTACTTC
D: NA; V: TRBV18; J: TRBJ1-2; size: NA; CDR3: CASSPRGRGDYGYTF; DNA: TGTGCCAGCTCACCACGCGGCAGGGGCGACTATGGCTACACCTTC
D: NA; V: TRBV6-1; J: TRBJ2-5; size: once; CDR3: CASISRSPQETQYF; DNA: TGTGCCAGCATCTCGCGGTCCCCCCAAGAGACCCAGTACTTC
D: TRBD1; V: TRBV6-1; J: TRBJ2-3; size: NA; CDR3: CASSERQGSADTQYF; DNA: TGTGCCAGCAGTGAAAGACAGGGTTCGGCAGATACGCAGTATTTT
D: NA; V: TRBV12-5; J: TRBJ2-1; size: few; CDR3: CASGTGLNYNEQFF; DNA: TGTGCTAGTGGGACAGGTTTAAACTACAATGAGCAGTTCTTC
D: TRBD1; V: TRBV30; J: TRBJ1-1; size: NA; CDR3: CAWMFQGVGMNTEAFF; DNA: TGTGCCTGGATGTTCCAGGGGGTTGGTATGAACACTGAAGCTTTCTTT
D: NA; V: TRBV5-6; J: TRBJ1-2; size: NA; CDR3: CASSLGTAYGYTF; DNA: TGTGCCAGCAGCTTGGGGACAGCCTATGGCTACACCTTC
D: NA; V: TRBV15; J: TRBJ1-3; size: NA; CDR3: CATSRDSSGNTIYF; DNA: TGTGCCACCAGCAGAGACAGTTCTGGAAACACCATATATTTT
D: TRBD1; V: TRBV25-1; J: TRBJ1-2; size: NA; CDR3: CASSDPGQPNYGYTF; DNA: TGTGCCAGCAGCGACCCGGGACAGCCTAACTATGGCTACACCTTC
D: NA; V: TRBV7-8; J: TRBJ1-1; size: NA; CDR3: CASSYLGGTMNTEAFF; DNA: TGTGCCAGCAGCTACCTGGGAGGCACTATGAACACTGAAGCTTTCTTT
D: NA; V: TRBV28; J: TRBJ1-4; size: NA; CDR3: CASTQGNEKLFF; DNA: TGTGCCAGCACGCAGGGGAATGAAAAACTGTTTTTT
D: NA; V: TRBV29-1; J: TRBJ2-7; size: NA; CDR3: CSVGRQARSSYEQYF; DNA: TGCAGCGTTGGTAGACAGGCCCGTAGCTCCTACGAGCAGTACTTC
D: NA; V: TRBV5-1; J: TRBJ2-7; size: NA; CDR3: CASSLVLRRDSYEQYF; DNA: TGCGCCAGCAGCTTGGTCCTGCGCAGGGACTCCTACGAGCAGTACTTC
D: TRBD2; V: TRBV28; J: TRBJ2-7; size: once; CDR3: CASFGGAGVSYEQYF; DNA: TGTGCCAGCTTCGGCGGAGCGGGAGTATCCTACGAGCAGTACTTC
D: NA; V: TRBV7-2; J: TRBJ2-1; size: NA; CDR3: CASSLSRINEQFF; DNA: TGTGCCAGCAGCTTATCCAGGATCAATGAGCAGTTCTTC
D: NA; V: TRBV6-5; J: TRBJ2-3; size: NA; CDR3: CASSRLGSTDTQYF; DNA: TGTGCCAGCAGTCGTTTGGGCTCCACAGATACGCAGTATTTT
D: NA; V: TRBV28; J: TRBJ1-5; size: NA; CDR3: CASSLGGISTNQPQHF; DNA: TGTGCCAGCAGTTTGGGAGGGATTTCAACCAATCAGCCCCAGCATTTT
D: NA; V: TRBV5-5; J: TRBJ2-7; size: NA; CDR3: CASSFGGAEREQYF; DNA: TGTGCCAGCAGCTTTGGAGGGGCGGAGCGCGAGCAGTACTTC
D: NA; V: TRBV11-2; J: TRBJ2-7; size: NA; CDR3: CASSLGSDGTYEQYF; DNA: TGTGCCAGCAGCTTAGGTAGCGATGGCACCTACGAGCAGTACTTC
D: NA; V: TRBV11-3; J: TRBJ1-1; size: few; CDR3: CASSKRGTAEAFF; DNA: TGTGCCAGCAGCAAAAGGGGGACGGCCGAAGCTTTCTTT
D: NA; V: TRBV19; J: TRBJ2-5; size: NA; CDR3: CASSMSPPTILQETQYF; DNA: TGTGCCAGTAGTATGTCCCCACCGACTATTCTCCAAGAGACCCAGTACTTC
D: TRBD1; V: TRBV29-1; J: TRBJ2-2; size: once; CDR3: CSVSGTGETGELFF; DNA: TGCAGCGTCTCCGGGACAGGGGAAACCGGGGAGCTGTTTTTT
D: TRBD1; V: TRBV6-5; J: TRBJ1-1; size: few; CDR3: CASSYRQGTTEAFF; DNA: TGTGCCAGCAGTTACCGACAGGGGACGACTGAAGCTTTCTTT
D: NA; V: TRBV30; J: TRBJ1-2; size: NA; CDR3: CAWSSTGPLMGGYTF; DNA: TGTGCCTGGAGTTCGACAGGTCCCTTAATGGGTGGCTACACCTTC
D: TRBD1; V: TRBV29-1; J: TRBJ1-2; size: NA; CDR3: CSVVPSTGEKYGYTF; DNA: TGCAGCGTTGTACCTTCGACAGGGGAAAAGTATGGCTACACCTTC
D: TRBD1; V: TRBV7-9; J: TRBJ2-5; size: NA; CDR3: CASSERGTGGKTQYF; DNA: TGTGCCAGCAGCGAGCGCGGGACAGGGGGAAAGACCCAGTACTTC